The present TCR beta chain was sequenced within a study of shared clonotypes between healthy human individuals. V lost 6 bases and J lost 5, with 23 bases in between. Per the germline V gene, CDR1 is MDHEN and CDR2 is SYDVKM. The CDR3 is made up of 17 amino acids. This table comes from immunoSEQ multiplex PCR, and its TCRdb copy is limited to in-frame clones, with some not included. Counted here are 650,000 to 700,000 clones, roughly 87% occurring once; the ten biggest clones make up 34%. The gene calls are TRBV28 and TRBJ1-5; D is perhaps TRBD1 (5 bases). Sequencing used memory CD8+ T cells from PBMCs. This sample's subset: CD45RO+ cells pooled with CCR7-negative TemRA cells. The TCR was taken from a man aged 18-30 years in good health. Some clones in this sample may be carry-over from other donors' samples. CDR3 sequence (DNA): TGTGCCAGCAGCCCTTATGTTGTAACAGGCCAGCATCAGCCCCAGCATTTT. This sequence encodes CASSPYVVTGQHQPQHF. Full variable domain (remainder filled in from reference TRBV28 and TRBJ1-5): DVKVTQSSRYLVKRTGEKVFLECVQDMDHENMFWYRQDPGLGLRLIYFSYDVKMKEKGDIPEGYSVSREKKERFSLILESASTNQTSMYLCASSPYVVTGQHQPQHFGDGTRLSIL.